This T cell receptor (beta chain) was obtained from a study of OX40 agonist ivuxolimab in advanced cancers. For the study in its entirety: Ivuxolimab was an agonistic, fully human IgG2 monoclonal antibody directed against OX40 (CD134), a costimulatory receptor. Intravenous ivuxolimab was administered to patients every 2 weeks at six dose levels: 0.01, 0.1, 0.3, 1.5, 3 and 10 mg/kg. Of the roughly 51 patients in dose escalation, about 20 had hepatocellular carcinoma, some 15 had melanoma, 9 had renal cell carcinoma and 9 had head and neck cancer. In the dose-escalation cohort, 82.7% of patients were male, and the mean age was approximately 55 years, with a range of about 23 to 90. Patients were allowed to have had prior anti-PD-1, anti-PD-L1 or anti-CTLA-4 therapy, and approximately 43% of the dose-escalation patients had previously received checkpoint inhibitors. Partial responses were achieved by three dose-escalation patients, of whom one had hepatocellular carcinoma and two had cutaneous melanoma. The point of sequencing TCRbeta in the periphery was to test whether ivuxolimab changed TCR sequence diversity and drove clonal T-cell expansion. The monotherapy dose-escalation portion (N ≈ 57 patients) of the phase I ivuxolimab trial is reported in the paper.

As concerns this clone: Its recognized antigen is unknown. Qualities for individual bases were not recorded, and no much larger clone is one base off.

To sequence the TCRbeta CDR3 region, genomic DNA was isolated from the sorted cells. TCRbeta CDR3 regions were sequenced using the immunoSEQ Assay. TCRdb retrieved this table from immuneACCESS and kept in-frame rearrangements only. Not all clones are present; in checked studies, unresolved V genes account for under half, and no reason is known for the remainder. The sample table holds roughly 64,000 clones, of which approximately 78% were seen once. The ten biggest clones cover roughly 5.1% of the sample. V and J are truncated by 1 base and 7 bases respectively, leaving an intervening sequence of 16 bases. CDR1 LGHNT and CDR2 FRNRAP are derived from the germline V gene. The CDR3 numbers 15 residues from cysteine through phenylalanine. Solely the CDR3 DNA is kept, with 45 bases framed from the first base. General study outcomes and caveats: Low levels of normalized T-cell clonal expansion were also shown by some nonresponding patients. The antigen specificity of the peripheral T cells that underwent clonal expansion was not determined. After ivuxolimab, more expanded clones were found on average in CD8+ T cells than in CD4+ T cells. In the 0.1-3.0 mg/kg groups, partial responders had among the lowest normalized peripheral clonal expansion, particularly in CD8+ T cells. At doses of 0.1 to 3.0 mg/kg, clonal expansion of both CD4+ and CD8+ blood T cells was observed from baseline to week 6.

The trial excluded patients who had a history of autoimmune disease or who were on systemic immunosuppression. In every dose cohort, peripheral blood was drawn for TCR sequencing at baseline, cycle 4 day 1, and cycle 7 day 1. Samples came from an open-label, multicenter, first-in-human phase I dose-escalation trial of ivuxolimab. Adults with locally advanced or metastatic head and neck squamous cell, hepatocellular, melanoma or renal cell carcinoma were enrolled in the trial. Before TCR sequencing, CD4+ T cells and CD8+ T cells were sorted from peripheral blood as separate populations. This receptor was taken from an adult with an advanced solid tumor such as melanoma, head and neck, liver or kidney cancer. The chain uses TRBV12-5 and TRBJ2-5; TRBD2 is a possible D gene, resting on 6 matching bases. The material sequenced was CD4+ or CD8+ T cells sorted from blood, taken in a trial of the OX40 agonist ivuxolimab. The CDR3 has the sequence CASGLGAANGGTQYF. The nucleotide sequence reads TGTGCTAGTGGTTTGGGGGCAGCAAACGGGGGGACCCAGTACTTC.